Below are 6 T cell receptor beta chains sequenced from a single sample in a study of T-cell reconstitution after alpha-beta-depleted transplantation in children. The TCRbeta library incorporated unique molecular identifiers. TCRdb re-called the PCR reads with MiXCR, one entry per CDR3 protein. The sample carries about 92,000 distinct CDR3 sequences, 12% recorded once. The sequencing here drew on PBMCs from the stem cell graft donor, taken from the stem cell graft. These receptors were collected from a human donor who donated a stem cell graft to a child with inherited bone marrow failure.

With respect to this clonotype: One end of the junction fails to match germline, which may point to a read error. The chain uses TRBV20-1 and TRBJ2-3, with D possibly being TRBD2 (5 bases). The CDR3 runs to 17 residues. In germline, CDR1 is DFQATT, CDR2 SNEGSKA (reference sequence). CDR3 bases: TGCTGTGCTAGAGACCCAACGACCGGACTGGGTGTTGATACGCAGTATTTT. This codes for CCARDPTTGLGVDTQYF.

Many counts were recorded for this clonotype. V is TRBV3-2 and J is TRBJ2-1; the listed D gene, TRBD1, was not tested against the DNA. TRBV3-2 is a documented pseudogene. This CDR3 region has 20 residues. The CDR3 DNA reads TGTGCCAGCAGCTTCAAGAAGCCCCGGACAGCCCCACCCGACTACAATGAGCAGTTCTTC. Translating it yields CASSFKKPRTAPPDYNEQFF.

At least ten counts were recorded for this clonotype. The chain uses TRBV7-2 and TRBJ2-5, with no clear D. CDR1 is SGHTA and CDR2 is FQGNSA in the germline V gene. The V gene lost 3 bases and the J gene lost 5 bases, with 7 bases spanning the gap. CDR3 size: 12 residues. CDR3 bases: TGTGCCAGCAGCTTTCGGTCTGAGACCCAGTACTTC. It codes for CASSFRSETQYF.

There are many counts of this clonotype. V gene TRBV24-1 combines with J gene TRBJ2-2; 8 bases line up with TRBD1. V lost 9 bases to trimming and J lost 4 bases; unmatched junction nucleotides: 6. The germline V gene encodes CDR1 KGHDR and CDR2 SFDVKD. This CDR3 contains 14 residues. The CDR3: CATEVTGGTGELFF. CDR3 bases: TGTGCCACCGAGGTCACAGGGGGCACCGGGGAGCTGTTTTTT.

In this sample, this clonotype turned up many times. The chain carries TRBV19 and TRBJ2-3; tentatively, D is TRBD2 (5 bases). There are 12 residues in the CDR3. V lost 11 bases to trimming and J lost 6 bases, with 15 bases between them. Germline V gene data show CDR1 as LNHDA and CDR2 as SQIVND (reference sequence). CDR3 region: CACTAGGDTQYF. The DNA of the CDR3 is TGTGCCTGCACGGCGGGTGGCGATACGCAGTATTTT.

This clonotype has ten or more counts. J is TRBJ2-3 and V is TRBV5-1; 8 bases align to TRBD2. In germline, CDR1 is SGHRS, CDR2 YFSETQ. V was pared by 5 bases and J by 3 bases, with 8 bases of the junction left unmatched. The CDR3 totals 15 residues. In nucleotides, the CDR3 is TGCGCCAGCAGTGAGGCTAGCGGGTGGACAGATACGCAGTATTTT. The encoded protein is CASSEASGWTDTQYF.